This T cell receptor beta chain appears in the sequencing data of a study of graft-versus-host responses after intestinal transplantation. Findings of the study overall: Recipient marrow showed GvH clones, some seen first in ileum or blood.

The assay was immunoSEQ multiplex PCR, and TCRdb's table has in-frame clones only and misses some. The sample shows some 77,000 clones, around 92% of them seen only once. A note on this clone: The antigen remains unidentified.

V gave up 7 bases and J gave up 7 bases; unmatched junction bases: 8. CDR1 is MNHNS and CDR2 is SASEGT in the germline V gene. This CDR3 comprises 15 residues. The chain recombines TRBV6-1 with TRBJ2-2; 11 bases are shared with TRBD2. The input for sequencing was PBMCs, taken 98 days after intestinal transplantation. The clonotype comes from a human patient who received an intestinal transplant, so some T cells may come from the graft donor. Here the CDR3 reads CASNLAGGPNGELFF. DNA of the CDR3: TGTGCCAGCAATTTAGCGGGGGGGCCGAACGGGGAGCTGTTTTTT.